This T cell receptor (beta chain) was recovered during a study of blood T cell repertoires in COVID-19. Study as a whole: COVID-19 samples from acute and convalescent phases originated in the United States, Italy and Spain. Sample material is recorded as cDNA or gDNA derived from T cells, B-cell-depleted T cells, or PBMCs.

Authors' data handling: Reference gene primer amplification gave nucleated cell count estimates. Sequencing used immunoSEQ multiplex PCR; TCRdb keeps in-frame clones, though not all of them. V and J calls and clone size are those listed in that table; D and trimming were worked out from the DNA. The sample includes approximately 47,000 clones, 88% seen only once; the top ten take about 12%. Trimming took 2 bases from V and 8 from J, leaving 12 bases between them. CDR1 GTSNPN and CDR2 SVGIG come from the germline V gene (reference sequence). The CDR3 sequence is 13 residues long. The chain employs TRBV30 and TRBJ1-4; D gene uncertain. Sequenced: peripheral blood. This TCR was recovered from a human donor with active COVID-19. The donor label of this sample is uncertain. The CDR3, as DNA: TGTGCCTGGAGTAAAAGACTTCAAGAAAAACTGTTTTTT. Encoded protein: CAWSKRLQEKLFF.